The 7 T cell receptor beta chains below come from one sample, sequenced in a study of OX40 agonist ivuxolimab in advanced cancers. TCRdb's copy holds only in-frame clones and misses some; the assay was immunoSEQ multiplex PCR. The data show 35,000 or so clones, 76% seen once. The specimen was CD4+ or CD8+ T cells sorted from blood, collected in a trial of the OX40 agonist ivuxolimab. Receptor source: an adult with an advanced solid tumor such as melanoma, head and neck, liver or kidney cancer.

The chain couples TRBV6-5 to TRBJ2-3; D is undetermined. The CDR3 loop spans 14 amino acids. Germline V gene data show CDR1 as MNHEY and CDR2 as SVGAGI. Trimming shortened V by 4 bases and J by 8 bases, and 16 bases separated the two germline ends. As DNA, the CDR3 is TGTGCCAGCAGTTCGGACCGGGTTGTCGGTACGCAGTATTTT. The encoded protein is CASSSDRVVGTQYF.

This sequence joins TRBV2 and TRBJ1-2; 7 nucleotides match TRBD1. The V and J ends lost 1 base and 2 bases, in that order; junction bases with no gene match: 19. The CDR3 length is 20 residues. Germline loops: CDR1 SNHLY, CDR2 FYNNEI. The chain's CDR3 is CASSEGEGAVSPNTNYGYTF. As DNA, the CDR3 is TGTGCCAGCAGTGAAGGAGAGGGGGCGGTATCCCCGAATACCAACTATGGCTACACCTTC. Variable domain in full (rest from reference TRBV2 and TRBJ1-2): EPEVTQTPSHQVTQMGQEVILRCVPISNHLYFYWYRQILGQKVEFLVSFYNNEISEKSEIFDDQFSVERPDGSNFTLKIRSTKLEDSAMYFCASSEGEGAVSPNTNYGYTFGSGTRLTVV.

The chain employs TRBV6-6 and TRBJ1-2, with 8 positions matching TRBD1. This CDR3 is built from 13 residues. The V and J ends lost 4 bases and 2 bases, in that order; junction bases with no gene match: 0. Germline V gene sequence: CDR1 MNHNY, CDR2 SVGAGI (reference sequence). The CDR3 region is CASSSGGNYGYTF. CDR3 sequence (DNA): TGTGCCAGCAGTTCAGGGGGCAACTATGGCTACACCTTC.

V usage is TRBV7-9 and J usage is TRBJ1-2; 9 nucleotides line up with TRBD1. The germline V gene has CDR1 SEHNR and CDR2 FQNEAQ (reference sequence). There are 16 residues in the CDR3. V shed 2 bases and J 0 bases; nucleotides not matched to a gene: 4. The DNA of the CDR3 is TGTGCCAGCAGCTTATGGGGGACAGGGTCTAACTATGGCTACACCTTC. Translation gives CASSLWGTGSNYGYTF.

The count of this clone is one. The V call is TRBV29-1, the J call TRBJ2-7; D ambiguous. The CDR3 sequence is 12 residues long. Germline V gene data show CDR1 as SQVTM and CDR2 as ANQGSEA. V dropped 5 bases and J dropped 2 bases, with 10 bases sitting between them. The CDR3 reads CSVRGKAYEQYF. CDR3 bases: TGCAGCGTTCGCGGCAAAGCCTACGAGCAGTACTTC.

The CDR3 region is CASGQMGEKLFF. CDR3 DNA: TGTGCCAGCGGTCAGATGGGTGAAAAACTGTTTTTT. This chain uses TRBV18 with TRBJ1-4; no clear D. CDR1 KGHSH and CDR2 LQKENI come from the germline V gene. The V end lost 8 bases, the J end lost 7 bases, and 11 bases lay between the germline ends. CDR3 length: 12 amino acids.

The count of this clone is one. The gene calls are TRBV29-1 and TRBJ1-6; TRBD1 agrees at 7 bases. Germline CDR1 is SQVTM and CDR2 is ANQGSEA. With 7 bases clipped from V and 7 bases from J, the junction kept 7 bases outside the gene matches. The CDR3 totals 13 residues. The CDR3 DNA is TGCAGCGCCATGACAGGGCAGAATTCACCCCTCCACTTT. Translated: CSAMTGQNSPLHF.